This entry is about one TCR beta chain. No cognate antigen has been identified for it. No qualities accompany the bases; no much larger clone lies one base away. The germline V gene yields MGHRA for CDR1 and YSYEKL for CDR2. V loses 0 bases, J loses 5 bases, and the germline ends lie 5 bases apart. From its cysteine to its phenylalanine, the CDR3 spans 13 amino acids. Left in the record is the CDR3 DNA by itself, 39 bases read in frame from the first base. These data belong to a study of cytomegalovirus exposure and HLA in healthy donors (dated by TCRdb to the late 2010s). Broadly, across the study: In an earlier analysis of several hundred of the donors, 276 Gb of sequence data and 95 million to 130 million unique TCR beta sequences from 150 million to 200 million T cells were reported. The number of typed donors differed by locus: about 620-640 for A, B, C, DRB1 and DQB1; about 520 for DQA1; 606 for DPA1; and 400 to 480 for DPB1. Of the 350 to 450 genotyped donors, roughly 76% were placed in the genetic ancestry cluster associated with self-reported Caucasian donors. A later genetic analysis used genome-wide SNP genotypes for about three fifths of the roughly 700 donors, treating that subset as a discovery cohort. In the later analysis, no new phenotypic data were used to find candidate immune exposures; instead, reliance was placed on TCR beta sequences and their occurrence across donors. Every repertoire in the discovery cohort had been generated on one and the same sequencing platform. The study profiled the T cell repertoires of 500 to 800 subjects by immunosequencing and related them to cytomegalovirus serostatus. Donor age, sex, ethnicity and CMV serostatus were compiled together with the repertoire data. Among 398 genotyped donors of the cohort, an average of around 240,000 unique TCR beta nucleotide sequences were sequenced per donor, roughly 20% of them non-productive. A later analysis re-analyzed previously published TCR beta repertoires from 650 to 800 donors and added high-resolution HLA genotyping to study TCR occurrence patterns. A separate validation cohort of 100 to 150 different subjects was used in addition to the 666-subject first cohort. HLA typing covered class I and class II loci at four-digit resolution. The study was designed to test whether signatures of past pathogen exposure could be identified by cataloging public T cell receptors. Four or five DR-DQ haplotypes were treated as single units for association and clustering because of strong linkage in the cohort. An early release that covered 640 HLA-typed donors contained approximately 300 gigabases of sequencing data and 80 million or so unique TCR sequences. An earlier analysis of some 500 of the donors used high-throughput TCR beta sequencing to judge whether each TCR beta V gene segment behaved as functional or pseudogenic. High-throughput TCR immunosequencing, statistical association of individual TCRs with disease status, and machine learning were combined to predict cytomegalovirus infection status.

Library prep was done by the immunoSEQ multiplex PCR assay. A mixture of 60 forward primers for TCR Vbeta segments and 13 reverse primers for TCR Jbeta segments was used in the multiplex PCR. Amplification of the CDR3 region of rearranged TCR beta genes was performed with a multiplex PCR assay on genomic DNA. Amplified TCR beta libraries were sequenced as 87-base-pair reads on the Illumina HiSeq System. Per the source publication's procedure: A later analysis counted approximately 84 million unique TCR beta chains across the 666 repertoires, and 10 million to 12 million of these chains were shared by at least two donors. To remove PCR and sequencing errors, raw reads were error-corrected and collapsed into unique sequences using a nearest-neighbor algorithm that merged closely related sequences. CDR3 sequences were aligned to IMGT reference sequences to assign V, D and J gene segments. For a sequence to be retained, a match of at least six nucleotides to both a V gene segment and a J gene segment was required. Rearrangements were classified as productive when the CDR3 lacked stop codons and remained in frame with V and J, and all other rearrangements were classified as non-productive. Following IMGT convention, CDR3 was defined as the stretch from the second conserved V-encoded cysteine to the conserved J-encoded phenylalanine. The earlier analysis of some 580 of the donors excluded any sequence lacking an unambiguous match to a single V gene segment. In an earlier analysis of approximately 590 of the donors, a V segment was called functional when productive rearrangements were above 56.7%, and segregating when the standard deviation between donors exceeded 5%. To diagnose cytomegalovirus status from the catalog of TCR beta chain sequences, a statistical classification framework was built. V and J gene assignment, in a later analysis, came from comparing TCR nucleotide sequences with IMGT/GENE-DB human TR gene sequences. Using the TCRdist pipeline, a later analysis assigned CDR3 sequences along with most-parsimonious VDJ recombination scenarios. In a later analysis, every TCR beta chain was defined by the combination of its CDR3 amino acid sequence and its V-gene family, and reads without a unique V-gene family were dropped. To address suspected cross-contamination and a sequencing artifact, a later analysis removed several hundred highly shared, low-generation-probability nucleotide sequences. A later analysis calculated a clonal expansion index for each public chain from normalized within-repertoire ranks of inferred template counts. A later analysis computed generation probabilities with a VDJ recombination model fitted to out-of-frame rearrangements, and checked the results against IGoR. In a later analysis, TCR-TCR, TCR-HLA and TCR-CMV co-occurrence was scored with hypergeometric tests, and a repertoire-size bias correction was applied to TCR pairs. To estimate false discovery rates, a later analysis permuted the HLA or CMV assignments 20 times. In a later analysis, co-occurring TCRs were grouped using DBSCAN, with TCRdist sequence similarity added in when clustering inside HLA-allele-positive subsets. For co-occurrence clustering, repertoires with fewer than 30,000 or more than 120,000 public chains were excluded, along with roughly 5 repertoires with anomalous nucleotide sharing. In TCRdb, the immuneACCESS table is reduced to in-frame sequences with V and J assigned. These tables do not hold every clone; where another copy was compared, an unresolved V gene accounts for under half, and the others remain unexplained. V and J calls and clone size come straight from that table; D and trimming were deduced from the DNA. The sample table contains around 160,000 clones; only one count was recorded for about four fifths of them. Jointly, the top ten make up 3.5% to 5% of the sample.

The cohort consisted of approximately 670 healthy bone marrow donors. At the time of sampling, all cohort members were nominally healthy, though unrecorded immune exposures were likely present. The donor was CMV seropositive and was included in the group of approximately 300 seropositive cohort members. Each donor provided a peripheral blood sample, and peripheral blood mononuclear cells were used for TCR beta sequencing. Genomic DNA extraction from the blood cell samples was performed with the Qiagen DNeasy Blood Extraction Kit. What the research found in general, with its limitations: In vitro tests confirmed that a few of the cytomegalovirus-associated TCR beta chains recognize cytomegalovirus antigens. An earlier analysis of roughly 570 of the donors showed that most TCR beta V segments appeared in productive rearrangements either about 87% or about 30% of the time, which broadly matched IMGT annotations. Because the 87-base-pair reads could not distinguish some IMGT-functional V segments, including TRBV6-2 and TRBV6-3, those segments were excluded. Roughly uniform sequencing depth across donors was assumed in presence/absence analyses, although this assumption may not hold. In a later genetic analysis, fewer N-insertions in productive TCRs were reported among donors in an Asian-associated ancestry cluster than the roughly 700-donor mean. Because some donors lacked HLA typing at each locus, the association tests relied only on the typed subset. The study gave a list of about 170 TCR beta chains associated with cytomegalovirus. In a later analysis, 16,951 TCR beta sequences were associated with specific HLA alleles at a false discovery rate of 0.05. In a later analysis, HLA-associated TCR beta chains were found to be more clonally expanded and to have lower generation probabilities than equally common non-associated chains. According to a later analysis, TCR association rates differed among HLA loci, with DRB1 alleles showing the most associated TCRs and HLA-C alleles showing the fewest. A later analysis reported that several top co-occurrence clusters appeared linked to parvovirus B19, influenza, CMV and Epstein-Barr virus. A later analysis found that most CMV-associated TCR beta chains appeared HLA-restricted, with HLA associations seemingly driven largely by CMV exposure. Immune exposure information for the cohort was limited to CMV serostatus. The sequencing pipeline was judged likely to have produced a cluster of highly shared sequence variants as a technical artifact. Cytomegalovirus status was reported to be diagnosed by the classifier with high specificity and sensitivity in both the original and validation cohorts. This cohort had only TCR beta chains sequenced, and the lack of alpha or paired-chain data limited which features could be detected. The authors suggested that the approach could potentially be extended to other disease states and immunological phenotypes. While some public TCRs were present in many individuals, most TCR sequences turned up only very rarely across donors. When HLA alleles, especially DR and DQ, strongly co-occurred, TCR associations were difficult to assign to individual alleles. Because counts were too low, about 17 rarely observed V segments, including chromosome 9 orphons, were excluded from the earlier analysis of 587 of the donors. An association between a missense DCLRE1C variant and V-gene and J-gene trimming of TCR beta chains was found in a later genetic analysis and replicated in an independent cohort. A further reported finding was that TCR beta sequences accurately predicted the HLA-A and HLA-B alleles for most subjects in the first cohort. Correlated functional status among segregating V segments might be attributable to linkage disequilibrium, but an unknown experimental factor could not be ruled out.

Sample: PBMCs. The sequence links TRBV4-1 to TRBJ2-1; the D gene remains uncertain. The sequence was obtained from a man between 50 and 59 years old in good health and CMV-seropositive. This receptor carries the CDR3 CASSQDLDNEQFF. The sequence in DNA is TGCGCCAGCAGCCAAGACCTCGACAATGAGCAGTTCTTC.